This entry describes one TCR beta chain. Its specificity is unknown. This specimen comes from a study of T cell responses to AZD1222 COVID-19 vaccine. Study details: Analysis merged second doses at about 4 or about 12 weeks. Study-level results: Researchers report vaccine-associated CD4 TCRs spanning spike, with dominance at 160-218 and 743-854.

The CDR3 loop spans 15 amino acids. With 1 base removed from V and 3 bases from J, the gap between germline ends came to 8 bases. The germline CDR1 and CDR2 sequences are KGHDR and SFDVKD. Measured with immunoSEQ multiplex PCR; TCRdb has only the in-frame clones, and not every one. The table lists approximately 120,000 clones, about 88% of them singletons. The origin of this receptor is an adult in good health. J is TRBJ2-2 and V is TRBV24-1; D perhaps matches TRBD1 (5 bases). Sequenced here: peripheral blood, sampled on day 0 of AZD1222 vaccination. This CDR3 is CATSDLGVDTGELFF. The DNA of the CDR3 is TGTGCCACCAGTGATTTAGGGGTCGACACCGGGGAGCTGTTTTTT.